The 7 T cell receptor beta chains listed next were all sequenced from one sample in a study of cytomegalovirus exposure and HLA in healthy donors. PCR amplification relied on 60 Vbeta primers (plus 13 Jbeta primers). Here immunoSEQ multiplex PCR was the method, and the copy in TCRdb shows in-frame clones only, minus some. The data show about 86,000 clones, about four fifths seen once. The sample consisted of PBMCs. The receptor source for this set is a woman in her thirties or forties in good health and CMV-seropositive.

V and J are TRBV6-5 and TRBJ1-1; maybe TRBD1 (5 bases). The V end was cut by 2 bases, the J end by 2 bases, with 12 bases between. Germline V gene lookup returns CDR1 MNHEY and CDR2 SVGAGI. CDR3 length: 15 residues. The CDR3 sequence is CASSYGGWGNTEAFF. CDR3 in DNA: TGTGCCAGCAGTTACGGTGGTTGGGGCAACACTGAAGCTTTCTTT.

The chain links TRBV5-1 to TRBJ2-2, with TRBD1 matching 10 bases. Germline loops: CDR1 SGHRS, CDR2 YFSETQ. There are 16 residues in the CDR3. The junction had 2 bases not matched to a gene; V was cut back by 0 bases and J by 3 bases. The CDR3, as DNA: TGCGCCAGCAGCTTGGGACAGGGGGCTTACACCGGGGAGCTGTTTTTT. It codes for CASSLGQGAYTGELFF.

The chain combines TRBV9 with TRBJ1-2; TRBD1 aligns across 9 bases. Germline V lookup: CDR1 SGDLS, CDR2 YYNGEE. The CDR3 consists of 14 residues. V dropped 3 bases and J dropped 4; count of bases not matched to a gene: 4. CDR3: CASSAGTGPYGYTF. The CDR3 DNA reads as TGTGCCAGCAGCGCCGGGACAGGGCCCTATGGCTACACCTTC.

CDR3 sequence: CASSVDSVTNTEAFF. In DNA, the CDR3 is TGTGCCAGCAGCGTAGATTCAGTAACGAACACTGAAGCTTTCTTT. The chain is built from TRBV9 and TRBJ1-1; unclear D gene. The germline V and J ends were trimmed by 0 bases and 1 base, with 10 bases remaining between them. Germline V lookup: CDR1 SGDLS, CDR2 YYNGEE. The CDR3 covers 15 residues.

The chain joins TRBV18 to TRBJ1-2; no clear D gene. Trimming removed 5 bases from V and 4 bases from J, with 17 bases in between. Germline V gives CDR1 KGHSH, CDR2 LQKENI. This CDR3 is built from 15 residues. The CDR3 loop reads CASSEIYEPLYGYTF. Written as DNA, the CDR3 is TGTGCCAGCTCAGAGATTTACGAACCTCTCTATGGCTACACCTTC.

The chain is built from TRBV7-3 and TRBJ1-6; TRBD1 matches at 7 bases. The CDR3 has 13 residues. Germline V lookup: CDR1 SGHTA, CDR2 FQGTGA. After removal of 0 bases from V and 12 bases from J, the junction contained 2 bases not matched to a gene. CDR3 amino acids: CASSLTQGEPLHF. For the CDR3, the DNA is TGTGCCAGCAGCTTAACCCAGGGGGAACCCCTCCACTTT.

The chain uses TRBV7-9 and TRBJ1-2; no reliable D call. This CDR3 has 13 residues. V was cut by 1 base and J by 7 bases, with 10 bases left in between. Germline CDR1 SEHNR, CDR2 FQNEAQ (reference sequence). Here the CDR3 reads CASSLGNRGGYTF. DNA for the CDR3: TGTGCCAGCAGCTTAGGGAACCGAGGTGGCTACACCTTC.